This entry is about one TCR beta chain. Its antigen is undetermined. Assay used: immunoSEQ multiplex PCR; TCRdb lists only in-frame clones, some missing. The table records approximately 13,000 clones, around 78% of them present only once. This CDR3 is 14 amino acids long. Germline V gene sequence: CDR1 SGHNT, CDR2 YENEEA. With 1 base removed from V and 9 bases from J, the gap between germline ends came to 13 bases. This sample was taken from a study of follicular helper T cells after annual influenza vaccination. Broader study findings: Recurrent ICOS+CD38+ cTfh clonotypes included tetramer and AIM influenza-specific ones.

Stated time point: 2014-2015 season, pre-vaccination. Adults were given seasonal inactivated influenza vaccine, and blood CD4 subsets were sorted before and after vaccination. The TCR comes from an adult who received the influenza vaccine. Sample: CXCR5- memory CD4+ T cells sorted from blood, taken on the day of influenza vaccination. V and J are TRBV11-3 and TRBJ2-1, with a tentative D call TRBD2 (6 bases). This CDR3 is CASSLVPAGSEQFF. In nucleotides, the CDR3 is TGTGCCAGCAGCTTAGTCCCTGCCGGGAGTGAGCAGTTCTTC.